This TCR beta chain comes out of a study of T cell responses to AZD1222 COVID-19 vaccine. About the study: Analysis merged second doses at about 4 or about 12 weeks. Points from the study as a whole: The sample set comprised mostly white British donors with more females, and clonal diversity was possibly underestimated. Repertoire sampling was restricted to post-peak T cell response timepoints. Spike-spanning, vaccine-associated CD4 TCRs were dominant at 160-218 and 743-854.

Turning to this clone: Its antigen is not known.

Method: immunoSEQ multiplex PCR; TCRdb's copy keeps in-frame clones and lacks some. The data show 95,000 to 150,000 clones, around 85% seen once. Germline V gene sequence: CDR1 SGHAT, CDR2 FQNNGV. V gave up 6 bases and J gave up 0 bases, with 21 bases separating them. This CDR3 is built from 17 residues. This sequence was found in an adult in good health. The chain employs TRBV11-2 and TRBJ2-7; D gene ambiguous. The material sequenced was peripheral blood, taken on day 0 of AZD1222 vaccination. CDR3 bases: TGTGCCAGCAGTTTTACATCGCTAGTACCTTCCTCCTACGAGCAGTACTTC. It codes for CASSFTSLVPSSYEQYF.